This T cell receptor (beta chain) was documented in a study of blood T cell repertoires in COVID-19. Looking at the study overall: The United States, Italy and Spain supplied acute and convalescent COVID-19 samples. The analysed material was cDNA or gDNA that came from T cells, B-cell-depleted T cells, or PBMCs.

In the original workflow: Amplification from reference gene primers served as the basis for estimated nucleated cell counts. TCRdb keeps only in-frame clones here, not all; method: immunoSEQ multiplex PCR. The DNA gave D and trimming, while V, J and clone size come from that table. Here the sample spans a few hundred thousand clones, 80% to 90% being singletons. Germline loops: CDR1 MDHEN, CDR2 SYDVKM. This CDR3 comprises 14 residues. The V and J ends lost 5 bases and 4 bases, in that order; junction bases with no gene match: 7. Cohorts were based on clinical histories the participants reported. Specimen: PBMCs or T cells enriched from blood (not recorded which). This clonotype was obtained from a woman aged 18-29 years in a cohort exposed to, infected with or recovered from COVID-19 (not recorded which). This chain links TRBV28 with TRBJ1-1, with 7 bases aligning to TRBD1. Written as DNA, the CDR3 is TGTGCCAGCAGTCCAGGGGGGTTGGGCACTGAAGCTTTCTTT. This encodes CASSPGGLGTEAFF.